Below, one TCR beta chain is given with its context. Its antigen is not known. The data belong to a study of a mutant IDH1 vaccine in newly diagnosed glioma. Study at large: Previous care, which was radiotherapy, temozolomide, or both, most often involved both.

The ends lost 5 bases at V and 7 bases at J; junction bases unmatched: 10. Germline V gene data show CDR1 as SGHVS and CDR2 as FNYEAQ. The CDR3 sequence is 15 residues long. The time point was: week 23, last vaccination. The study gave 300 ug of mutant IDH1 20-mer peptide per vaccine dose, with topical imiquimod. Clones were sequenced by immunoSEQ multiplex PCR, and TCRdb holds only the in-frame ones, with some missing. Here the sample spans 35,000 to 50,000 clones, around 93% being singletons. The clonotype originates from a man in his fifties with glioma. This chain connects TRBV7-6 to TRBJ1-4, with 7 bases identical to TRBD1. Sequenced material: PBMCs, taken from a glioma patient whose treatment included an IDH1 peptide vaccine. CDR3 nucleotide sequence: TGTGCCAGCAGCCCTGTTGGACAGGCCATTGAAAAACTGTTTTTT. Encoded protein: CASSPVGQAIEKLFF.